This TCR beta chain was identified in a study of T cells in localized non-small cell lung cancer. As regards this clone: Its target is not known.

Libraries were prepared by immunoSEQ multiplex PCR; TCRdb keeps only in-frame clonotypes and omits some of them. The data contain thousands of clones, 36% of them singletons. Study results and limitations: Appearing in adjacent lung were a median approximately 50 of the top 100 tumor clones. It remains possible that heterogeneity exists, since only one tumor region was sequenced. Uninvolved adjacent lung, not tumor, had the highest T cell clonality. Longer overall survival was associated with a higher density of T cells in the blood.

Germline V gene sequence: CDR1 KGHSH, CDR2 LQKENI. The CDR3 is 14 amino acids. Trimming removed 3 bases from V and 6 bases from J, with 14 bases in between. Source: lung tumor tissue, taken before any cancer treatment. The clonotype originates from an older male donor with stage I squamous cell lung carcinoma. The chain links TRBV18 to TRBJ1-1; possibly TRBD1 for D (5 bases). As DNA, the CDR3 is TGTGCCAGCTCACCGGGGACGGTTGTAGCTGAAGCTTTCTTT. As protein: CASSPGTVVAEAFF.